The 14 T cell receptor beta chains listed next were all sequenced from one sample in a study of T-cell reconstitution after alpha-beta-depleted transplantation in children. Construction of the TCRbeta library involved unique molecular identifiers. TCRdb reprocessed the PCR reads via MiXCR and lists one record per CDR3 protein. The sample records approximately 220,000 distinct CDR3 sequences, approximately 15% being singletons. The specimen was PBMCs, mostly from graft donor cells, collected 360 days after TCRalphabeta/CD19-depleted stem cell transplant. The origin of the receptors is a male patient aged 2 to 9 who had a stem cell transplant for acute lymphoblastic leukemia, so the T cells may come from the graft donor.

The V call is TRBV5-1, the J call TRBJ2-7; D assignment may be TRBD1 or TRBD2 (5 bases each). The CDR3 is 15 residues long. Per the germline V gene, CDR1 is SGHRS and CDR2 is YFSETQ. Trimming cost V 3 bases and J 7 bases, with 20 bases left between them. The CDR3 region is CASSYSGFLSGEQYF. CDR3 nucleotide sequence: TGCGCCAGCAGCTACTCAGGGTTTCTTTCGGGGGAGCAGTACTTC.

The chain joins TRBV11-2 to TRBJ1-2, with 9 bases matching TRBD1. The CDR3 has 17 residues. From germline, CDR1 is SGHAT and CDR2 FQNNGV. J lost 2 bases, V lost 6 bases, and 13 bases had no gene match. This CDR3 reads CASSSLLHRGQNYGYTF. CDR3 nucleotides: TGTGCCAGCAGTTCCTTGCTTCACAGGGGGCAAAACTATGGCTACACCTTC. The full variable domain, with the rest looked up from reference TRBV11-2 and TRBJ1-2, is EAGVAQSPRYKIIEKRQSVAFWCNPISGHATLYWYQQILGQGPKLLIQFQNNGVVDDSQLPKDRFSAERLKGVDSTLKIQPAKLEDSAVYLCASSSLLHRGQNYGYTFGSGTRLTVV.

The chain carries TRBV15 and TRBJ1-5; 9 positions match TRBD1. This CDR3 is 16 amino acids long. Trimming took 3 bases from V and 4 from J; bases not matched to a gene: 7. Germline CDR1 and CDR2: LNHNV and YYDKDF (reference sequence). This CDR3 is CATSRDRGTGNQPQHF. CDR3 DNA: TGTGCCACCAGCAGGGACCGTGGGACAGGGAATCAGCCCCAGCATTTT.

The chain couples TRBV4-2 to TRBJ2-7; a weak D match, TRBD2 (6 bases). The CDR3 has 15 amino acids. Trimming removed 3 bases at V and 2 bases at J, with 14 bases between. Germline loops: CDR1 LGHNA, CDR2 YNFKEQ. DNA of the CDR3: TGTGCCAGCAGCCAGGGGCGGGACCCTACCTACGAGCAGTACTTC. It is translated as CASSQGRDPTYEQYF.

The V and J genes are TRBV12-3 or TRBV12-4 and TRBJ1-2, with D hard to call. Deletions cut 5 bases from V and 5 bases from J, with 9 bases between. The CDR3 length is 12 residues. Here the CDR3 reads CASSASPYGYTF. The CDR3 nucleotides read TGTGCCAGCAGTGCCTCCCCATATGGCTACACCTTC.

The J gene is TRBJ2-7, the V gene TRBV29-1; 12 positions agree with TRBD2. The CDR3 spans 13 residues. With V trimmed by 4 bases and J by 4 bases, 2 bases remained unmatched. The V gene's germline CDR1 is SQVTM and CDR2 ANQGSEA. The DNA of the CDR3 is TGCAGCGTTGCTAGCGGGGGGGCTTACGAGCAGTACTTC. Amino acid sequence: CSVASGGAYEQYF.

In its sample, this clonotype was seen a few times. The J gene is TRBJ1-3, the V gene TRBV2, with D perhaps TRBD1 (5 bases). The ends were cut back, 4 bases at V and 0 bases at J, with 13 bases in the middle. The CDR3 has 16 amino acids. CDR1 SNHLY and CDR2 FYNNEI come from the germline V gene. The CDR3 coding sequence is TGTGCCAGCAGTGTGCAGGGTATCTTCTCTGGAAACACCATATATTTT. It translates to CASSVQGIFSGNTIYF.

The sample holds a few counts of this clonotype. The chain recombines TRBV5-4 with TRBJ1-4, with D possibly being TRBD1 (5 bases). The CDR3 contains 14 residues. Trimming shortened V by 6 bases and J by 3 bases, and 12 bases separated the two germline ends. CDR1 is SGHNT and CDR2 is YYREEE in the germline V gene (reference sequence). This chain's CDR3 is CASTGPGANEKLFF. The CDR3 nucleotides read TGTGCCAGCACGGGGCCCGGGGCTAATGAAAAACTGTTTTTT. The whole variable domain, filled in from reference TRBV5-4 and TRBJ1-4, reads ETGVTQSPTHLIKTRGQQVTLRCSSQSGHNTVSWYQQALGQGPQFIFQYYREEENGRGNFPPRFSGLQFPNYSSELNVNALELDDSALYLCASTGPGANEKLFFGSGTQLSVL.

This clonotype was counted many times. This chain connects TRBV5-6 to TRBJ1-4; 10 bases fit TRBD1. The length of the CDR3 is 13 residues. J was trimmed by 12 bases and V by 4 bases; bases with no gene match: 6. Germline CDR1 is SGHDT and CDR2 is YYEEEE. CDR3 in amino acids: CASSGTGARELFF. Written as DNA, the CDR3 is TGTGCCAGCAGCGGGACAGGGGCGAGGGAACTGTTTTTT.

The CDR3 DNA sequence: TGTGCCAGCAGCCCGAGGTGGGACGTTAAAAGCGGGCACTACAATGAGCAGTTCTTC. Its protein product is CASSPRWDVKSGHYNEQFF. The rearrangement uses TRBV11-2 and TRBJ2-1; the D gene is possibly TRBD2 (6 bases). Between the trimmed V and J ends, which lost 5 bases and 3 bases, there was a span of 26 bases. This CDR3 is built from 19 residues. Germline lookup yields CDR1 SGHAT and CDR2 FQNNGV.

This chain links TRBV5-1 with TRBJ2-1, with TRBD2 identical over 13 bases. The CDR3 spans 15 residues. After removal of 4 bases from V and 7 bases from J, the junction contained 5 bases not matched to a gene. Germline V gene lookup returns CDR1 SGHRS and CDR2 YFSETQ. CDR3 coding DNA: TGCGCCAGCAGCGACGGACTAGCGGGGGCTAATGAGCAGTTCTTC. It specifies CASSDGLAGANEQFF.

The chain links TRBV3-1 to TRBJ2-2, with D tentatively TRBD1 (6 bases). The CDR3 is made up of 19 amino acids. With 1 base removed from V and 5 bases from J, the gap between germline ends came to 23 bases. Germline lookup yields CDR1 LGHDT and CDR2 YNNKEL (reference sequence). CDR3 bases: TGTGCCAGCAGCCAAGGGATTGTTTACAGGGACCTAAGGACCGGGGAGCTGTTTTTT. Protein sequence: CASSQGIVYRDLRTGELFF. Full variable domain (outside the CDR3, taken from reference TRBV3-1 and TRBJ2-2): DTAVSQTPKYLVTQMGNDKSIKCEQNLGHDTMYWYKQDSKKFLKIMFSYNNKELIINETVPNRFSPKSPDKAHLNLHINSLELGDSAVYFCASSQGIVYRDLRTGELFFGEGSRLTVL.

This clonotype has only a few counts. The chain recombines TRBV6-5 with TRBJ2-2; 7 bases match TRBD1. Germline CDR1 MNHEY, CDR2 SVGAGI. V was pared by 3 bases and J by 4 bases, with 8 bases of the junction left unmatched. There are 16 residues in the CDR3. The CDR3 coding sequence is TGTGCCAGCAGTTATTTGACAGGGTGGGCCACCGGGGAGCTGTTTTTT. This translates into CASSYLTGWATGELFF.

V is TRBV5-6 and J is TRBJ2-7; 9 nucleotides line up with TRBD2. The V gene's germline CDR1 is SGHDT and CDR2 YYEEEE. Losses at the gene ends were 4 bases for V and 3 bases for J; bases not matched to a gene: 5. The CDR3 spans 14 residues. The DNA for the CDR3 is TGTGCCAGCAGCCAACTAGCGGGTCTCTACGAGCAGTACTTC. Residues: CASSQLAGLYEQYF.